This TCR beta chain was recovered during a study of blood T cells in healthy people across ages. General observations from the study: PBMCs left unsorted prevented a conclusive naive versus antigen-experienced comparison.

There are 14 residues in the CDR3. Germline-derived CDR1 and CDR2 are SGDLS and YYNGEE. V was cut by 3 bases and J by 4 bases, with 13 bases left in between. A second roughly 6 to 12 cycle PCR used barcoded and J-beta primers. Each of the samples gave a minimum of 2.5 million paired-end reads that contained CDR3. TCRdb fed the 5' RACE reads into MiXCR, producing one record per CDR3 protein. The sample carries about 1.8 million distinct CDR3 sequences, around 48% recorded once. The sample providers were healthy Caucasian people from Russia, aged about 6 to 100. Each sample used at least 7 million PBMCs. Worth noting for this clonotype: Its antigen is not identified.

The gene calls are TRBV9 and TRBJ1-2, with D possibly TRBD1 on 5 matching bases. The TCR originated in a woman aged 40-49 years in good health. Sequenced input: blood. The CDR3 region is CASSGQGSPYGYTF. As DNA, the CDR3 is TGTGCCAGCAGCGGTCAGGGATCCCCCTATGGCTACACCTTC.